Following are 25 T cell receptor beta chains from one sample sequenced in a study of blood T cells in healthy people across ages. Then a second PCR, running roughly 7 to 11 cycles, was carried out with a sample-barcoded 5' primer and a J-beta primer mix. TCRdb reanalysed the 5' RACE reads using MiXCR and keeps one entry per CDR3 protein. The sample lists about 830,000 distinct CDR3 sequences; approximately 67% were seen once. Sequences were obtained from blood. The origin of the receptors is a man younger than 40 in good health.

This clonotype appeared a few times. V usage is TRBV3-1 and J usage is TRBJ2-7, with D perhaps matching TRBD1 (5 bases). The CDR3 length is 15 residues. Germline assignment: CDR1 LGHDT and CDR2 YNNKEL (reference sequence). The ends were cut back, 1 base at V and 3 bases at J, with 13 bases in the middle. The CDR3 here is CASSQGLGQGYEQYF. In nucleotides, the CDR3 is TGTGCCAGCAGCCAAGGTCTTGGGCAGGGCTACGAGCAGTACTTC.

The gene calls are TRBV7-6 and TRBJ2-2; D perhaps matches TRBD2 (6 bases). Germline loops: CDR1 SGHVS, CDR2 FNYEAQ. V lost 5 bases and J 4 bases, leaving 14 bases between the germline ends. The CDR3 extends over 15 amino acids. The CDR3 DNA reads as TGTGCCAGCAGCCGAACGGAGGGCAGCACCGGGGAGCTGTTTTTT. Protein: CASSRTEGSTGELFF.

V is TRBV7-2 and J is TRBJ1-5, with TRBD1 identical over 9 bases. The CDR3 spans 13 residues. J was trimmed by 7 bases and V by 6 bases; bases with no gene match: 4. The germline gives CDR1 SGHTA, CDR2 FQGNSA. CDR3 residues: CASSMDRGQPQHF. The CDR3, as DNA: TGTGCCAGCAGTATGGACAGGGGCCAGCCCCAGCATTTT.

J is TRBJ2-1 and V is TRBV20-1; D may be TRBD2 (7 bases). The CDR3 sequence is 14 residues long. Germline values: CDR1 DFQATT, CDR2 SNEGSKA (reference sequence). The V end was cut by 3 bases, the J end by 3 bases, with 12 bases between. This chain's CDR3 is CSASGGGVYNEQFF. DNA for the CDR3: TGCAGTGCTAGTGGGGGGGGCGTCTACAATGAGCAGTTCTTC.

V usage is TRBV20-1 and J usage is TRBJ1-2, with D perhaps matching TRBD1 (6 bases). V was shortened by 1 base and J by 3 bases, with 18 bases between the two germline ends. This CDR3 region has 16 residues. From germline, CDR1 is DFQATT and CDR2 SNEGSKA (reference sequence). In DNA form, the CDR3 reads TGCAGTGCTAGAGCGCCCCGGGCGGGGGCGGACTATGGCTACACCTTC. Residues: CSARAPRAGADYGYTF.

The genes are TRBV6-1 and TRBJ2-5, with D unresolved. CDR1 MNHNS and CDR2 SASEGT come from the germline V gene. The CDR3 is 13 amino acids. Trimming cost V 4 bases and J 1 base, with 7 bases left between them. CDR3 coding DNA: TGTGCCAGCAGTGGGGTACCCCAAGAGACCCAGTACTTC. Translation: CASSGVPQETQYF.

The chain joins TRBV2 to TRBJ2-1, with D possibly matching TRBD1 (6 bases). Trimming left V 4 bases short and J 5 bases short, with 24 bases between. This CDR3 region has 18 residues. Germline lookup yields CDR1 SNHLY and CDR2 FYNNEI. The CDR3 loop reads CASSALVGAPSRHNEQFF. CDR3 bases: TGTGCCAGCAGTGCACTAGTGGGGGCCCCTTCCAGGCACAATGAGCAGTTCTTC.

This clonotype was seen a few times. This chain links TRBV29-1 with TRBJ1-6; D is unclear. Per the germline V gene, CDR1 is SQVTM and CDR2 is ANQGSEA. Trimming removed 5 bases at V and 6 bases at J, with 8 bases between. The CDR3 has 12 residues. CDR3 protein: CSVWRSNSPLHF. The CDR3 DNA reads as TGCAGCGTTTGGCGGAGTAATTCACCCCTCCACTTT.

CDR3 sequence: CASAGGGNGFRNEQFF. In DNA, the CDR3 is TGCGCCAGCGCCGGAGGTGGGAATGGGTTTAGGAATGAGCAGTTCTTC. The rearrangement joins TRBV5-1 to TRBJ2-1; a weak D match, TRBD2 (5 bases). This CDR3 has 16 residues. Trimming removed 7 bases at V and 7 bases at J, with 24 bases between. The germline V gene has CDR1 SGHRS and CDR2 YFSETQ.

The chain is built from TRBV4-3 and TRBJ1-2, with D possibly being TRBD1 (5 bases). Trimming took off 3 bases at V and 8 bases at J, with 16 bases between the two ends. CDR1 and CDR2 from the germline V gene are LGHNA and YSLEER. The CDR3 has 14 residues. CDR3 nucleotide sequence: TGCGCCAGCAGCCAGGGACGTGCCCCGGGAGGCTACACCTTC. It codes for CASSQGRAPGGYTF.

This clonotype occurred a few times. The rearrangement joins TRBV10-3 to TRBJ2-3; perhaps TRBD1 as D (5 bases). The germline V gene encodes CDR1 ENHRY and CDR2 SYGVKD. Trimming stripped 6 bases from V and 2 bases from J, with 12 bases between. CDR3 length: 14 amino acids. The CDR3 protein is CAIRRQGVTDTQYF. As DNA, the CDR3 is TGTGCCATCAGGCGGCAGGGCGTCACAGATACGCAGTATTTT.

This rearrangement joins TRBV6-2 or TRBV6-3 to TRBJ2-3; the match to TRBD2 covers 8 bases. The CDR3 spans 15 residues. Trimming took 4 bases from V and 4 from J; bases not matched to a gene: 7. Germline-derived CDR1 and CDR2 are MNHEY and SVGEGT. This CDR3 reads CASSFIAGSADTQYF. In DNA form, the CDR3 reads TGTGCCAGCAGTTTTATAGCGGGGTCGGCAGATACGCAGTATTTT.

This chain links TRBV5-4 with TRBJ2-5; D gene unclear. The CDR3 contains 13 residues. Germline V CDR1 and CDR2: SGHNT, YYREEE (reference sequence). V dropped 5 bases and J dropped 7 bases, with 15 bases sitting between them. The CDR3 here is CASSSGPPTTQYF. The CDR3 DNA sequence: TGTGCCAGCAGTTCCGGACCTCCGACGACCCAGTACTTC.

This clonotype was found once. The chain has TRBV20-1 and TRBJ2-5; 10 nucleotides match TRBD2. Judging by the DNA end, TRBJ2-4 fits better; the J call may be wrong. Germline CDR1 is DFQATT and CDR2 is SNEGSKA (reference sequence). The CDR3 covers 14 residues. Here the CDR3 DNA reads TGCAGTGCTAGAAAAAGACTAGCGGGAAACATTCAGTACTTC. Residues: CSARKRLAGNIQYF.

The V call is TRBV6-6, the J call TRBJ1-5; 7 bases map to TRBD1. CDR1 and CDR2 (germline): MNHNY, SVGAGI (reference sequence). Losses at the gene ends were 7 bases for V and 7 bases for J; bases not matched to a gene: 10. The CDR3 sequence is 14 residues long. This chain's CDR3 is CASTKRDSGQPQHF. As DNA, the CDR3 is TGTGCCAGCACCAAGAGGGACAGCGGACAGCCCCAGCATTTT.

This sequence joins TRBV20-1 and TRBJ2-7, with D possibly TRBD2 on 5 matching bases. The CDR3 covers 11 residues. V lost 3 bases to trimming and J lost 7 bases, with 10 bases between them. Germline V CDR1 and CDR2: DFQATT, SNEGSKA (reference sequence). CDR3 region: CSARRVWEQYF. CDR3 coding DNA: TGCAGTGCTAGGAGGGTTTGGGAGCAGTACTTC.

The chain is built from TRBV6-5 and TRBJ2-5; 9 bases agree with TRBD2. Germline values: CDR1 MNHEY, CDR2 SVGAGI. The CDR3 is made up of 14 amino acids. The V segment lost 6 bases and the J segment 1 base; nucleotides outside the gene matches: 3. The CDR3 here is CASSISGGQETQYF. The CDR3 coding sequence is TGTGCCAGCAGCATTAGCGGGGGCCAAGAGACCCAGTACTTC.

This clonotype was counted between two and nine times. This chain links TRBV6-5 with TRBJ1-1; D might be TRBD1 (6 bases). Trimming took off 8 bases at V and 11 bases at J, with 18 bases between the two ends. Germline assignment: CDR1 MNHEY and CDR2 SVGAGI. The CDR3 runs to 12 residues. In nucleotides, the CDR3 is TGTGCCAGCGTCAGGGAAAGGGGGAAGGCTTTCTTT. Residues: CASVRERGKAFF.

The chain joins TRBV12-3 or TRBV12-4 to TRBJ2-5, with D perhaps matching TRBD2 (6 bases). V was shortened by 3 bases and J by 11 bases, with 13 bases between the two germline ends. This CDR3 spans 12 amino acids. CDR3 protein: CASSLMEGRQYF. CDR3 DNA: TGTGCCAGCAGTTTGATGGAGGGGAGGCAGTACTTC.

This clonotype turned up a few times. The chain recombines TRBV12-3 or TRBV12-4 with TRBJ1-2; D is undetermined. V lost 5 bases and J 5 bases, leaving 18 bases between the germline ends. CDR3 size: 15 residues. CDR3 loop: CASSPIPRLGYGYTF. The DNA of the CDR3 is TGTGCCAGCAGTCCCATCCCACGGTTGGGGTATGGCTACACCTTC.

The chain is built from TRBV9 and TRBJ1-1, with D tentatively TRBD1 (5 bases). The ends were cut back, 4 bases at V and 8 bases at J, with 15 bases in the middle. This CDR3 has 13 residues. The V gene's germline CDR1 is SGDLS and CDR2 YYNGEE. The CDR3 is CASSLEGRPEAFF. In DNA form, the CDR3 reads TGTGCCAGCAGCCTCGAGGGACGTCCCGAAGCTTTCTTT.

The chain employs TRBV29-1 and TRBJ2-5, with 9 bases fitting TRBD1. The end of the DNA aligns better with TRBJ2-7, so the J call may be wrong. The CDR3 covers 13 residues. CDR1 and CDR2 (germline): SQVTM, ANQGSEA. The CDR3 region is CSVEDGQGYEQYF. The CDR3 DNA is TGCAGCGTTGAAGATGGACAGGGGTACGAGCAGTACTTC.

The rearrangement joins TRBV7-9 to TRBJ2-7; 9 bases match TRBD2. Trimming took 5 bases from V and 0 from J; bases not matched to a gene: 2. This CDR3 has 14 amino acids. Germline CDR1 reads SEHNR; CDR2 reads FQNEAQ (reference sequence). The CDR3: CASSPSGTSYEQYF. The CDR3 nucleotides read TGTGCCAGCAGCCCTAGCGGGACCTCCTACGAGCAGTACTTC.

V is TRBV2 and J is TRBJ1-4, with D possibly matching TRBD1 (6 bases). This CDR3 is built from 13 residues. Germline-derived CDR1 and CDR2 are SNHLY and FYNNEI. The ends were cut back, 7 bases at V and 8 bases at J, with 14 bases in the middle. The CDR3 DNA is TGTGCCAGCAAAGGGGGGGGTGAAGAAAAACTGTTTTTT. It yields the protein CASKGGGEEKLFF.

The chain recombines TRBV27 with TRBJ2-4; 8 bases map to TRBD2. The CDR3 extends over 15 amino acids. Germline lookup yields CDR1 MNHEY and CDR2 SMNVEV (reference sequence). The V segment lost 5 bases and the J segment 5 bases; nucleotides outside the gene matches: 8. CDR3 region: CASSVAGGGQNIQYF. The CDR3 nucleotides are TGTGCCAGCAGTGTAGCGGGCGGGGGGCAAAACATTCAGTACTTC.